A selection of T cell receptor beta chains follows, all from one sample in a study of blood T cell repertoires in COVID-19. TCRdb's table, derived via immunoSEQ multiplex PCR, lists solely in-frame clones and lacks some. Of some 330,000 clones in the sample, roughly four fifths were seen once. The sequenced sample consisted of PBMCs or T cells enriched from blood (not recorded which). These receptors all come from a woman aged 45-59 years who had recovered from COVID-19. Each CDR3 is given with its conserved first and last residue. The D gene is left open where the match is weak. Clone sizes are given selectively: once, few, many, or a class where the clone is expanded.

d_gene: -
abundance: -
j_gene: TRBJ1-1
v_gene: TRBV18
CDR3nt: TGTGCCAGCTCACCACCCCTCGGTCCAGCTTTCTTT
CDR3aa: CASSPPLGPAFF

d_gene: -
abundance: -
j_gene: TRBJ1-1
v_gene: TRBV11-3
CDR3nt: TGTGCCAGCAGCCCGCACGGGGTTGACACTGAAGCTTTCTTT
CDR3aa: CASSPHGVDTEAFF

d_gene: TRBD1
abundance: -
j_gene: TRBJ1-2
v_gene: TRBV14
CDR3nt: TGTGCCAGCAGCCTATTCCGGGGGAGGACAGGAAACTATGGCTACACCTTC
CDR3aa: CASSLFRGRTGNYGYTF

d_gene: TRBD2
abundance: -
j_gene: TRBJ2-5
v_gene: TRBV7-2
CDR3nt: TGTGCCAGCAGCTTGGGACTAGCGGGAGTCCAAGAGACCCAGTACTTC
CDR3aa: CASSLGLAGVQETQYF

d_gene: -
abundance: -
j_gene: TRBJ2-1
v_gene: TRBV3-1/TRBV3-2
CDR3nt: TGTGCCAGCAGCCCCTGGCTGGGGGGGGCCGTTGAGCAGTTCTTC
CDR3aa: CASSPWLGGAVEQFF

d_gene: -
abundance: once
j_gene: TRBJ1-1
v_gene: TRBV27
CDR3nt: TGTGCCAGCAGTCTTAAGAGCCCCGGCGGGACTGAAGCTTTCTTT
CDR3aa: CASSLKSPGGTEAFF

d_gene: TRBD1
abundance: few
j_gene: TRBJ1-1
v_gene: TRBV5-6
CDR3nt: TGTGCCAGCAGCTTAGGACAGGGGCCACAGGGGGCTTTCTTT
CDR3aa: CASSLGQGPQGAFF

d_gene: -
abundance: -
j_gene: TRBJ2-3
v_gene: TRBV6-2/TRBV6-3
CDR3nt: TGTGCCAGCAGTTATATGGATACGCAGTATTTT
CDR3aa: CASSYMDTQYF

d_gene: -
abundance: once
j_gene: TRBJ2-7
v_gene: TRBV12-3/TRBV12-4
CDR3nt: TGTGCCAGCAGTTTGGGGGCGTCCTACGAGCAGTACTTC
CDR3aa: CASSLGASYEQYF

d_gene: -
abundance: once
j_gene: TRBJ1-1
v_gene: TRBV7-2
CDR3nt: TGTGCCAGCAGCTTAGGACGAGGTTGGGACACTGAAGCTTTCTTT
CDR3aa: CASSLGRGWDTEAFF

d_gene: -
abundance: -
j_gene: TRBJ1-1
v_gene: TRBV7-2
CDR3nt: TGTGCCAGCAGCTCGACAGTGTTCGCTGAAGCTTTCTTT
CDR3aa: CASSSTVFAEAFF